Listed here are 24 T cell receptor beta chains from one sample, sequenced in a study of early T cells in non-severe SARS-CoV-2 infection. TCRdb analysed the 5' RACE reads with MiXCR anew, one entry per CDR3 protein. The sample contains 75,000 to 80,000 distinct CDR3 sequences, more than 7.5% of which appear only once. The sample was whole blood. All receptors derive from an adult who was a healthcare worker with PCR-confirmed SARS-CoV-2 infection or an uninfected control (not recorded which).

The chain has TRBV18 and TRBJ1-1; D unresolved. V was pared by 1 base and J by 1 base, with 13 bases between. Germline CDR1 and CDR2: KGHSH and LQKENI. CDR3 length equals 16 residues. The CDR3, as DNA: TGTGCCAGCTCACCACTGAATAGTGTGGAGAACACTGAAGCTTTCTTT. This translates into CASSPLNSVENTEAFF. Drawing the rest from reference TRBV18 and TRBJ1-1, the complete variable domain is NAGVMQNPRHLVRRRGQEARLRCSPMKGHSHVYWYRQLPEEGLKFMVYLQKENIIDESGMPKERFSAEFPKEGPSILRIQQVVRGDSAAYFCASSPLNSVENTEAFFGQGTRLTVV.

This clonotype has ten or more counts. The chain carries TRBV19 and TRBJ2-3; possibly TRBD2 for D (6 bases). Germline CDR1 and CDR2: LNHDA and SQIVND (reference sequence). This CDR3 is built from 16 residues. Trimming cost V 6 bases and J 2 bases, with 18 bases left between them. This CDR3 reads CASSPPGTVTTDTQYF. The CDR3 coding sequence is TGTGCCAGTAGCCCACCCGGGACTGTAACCACAGATACGCAGTATTTT. The variable domain in full, completed from reference TRBV19 and TRBJ2-3, reads DGGITQSPKYLFRKEGQNVTLSCEQNLNHDAMYWYRQDPGQGLRLIYYSQIVNDFQKGDIAEGYSVSREKKESFPLTVTSAQKNPTAFYLCASSPPGTVTTDTQYFGPGTRLTVL.

Only a few counts were recorded for this clonotype. This sequence joins TRBV6-1 and TRBJ2-1; TRBD2 aligns across 10 bases. The CDR3 has 14 residues. V dropped 2 bases and J dropped 10; count of bases not matched to a gene: 5. The V gene's germline CDR1 is MNHNS and CDR2 SASEGT. CDR3 coding DNA: TGTGCCAGCAGTGAAATGGCTAGCGGGAGAGAGCAGTTCTTC. This sequence encodes CASSEMASGREQFF.

The chain uses TRBV5-4 and TRBJ2-3, with 9 bases matching TRBD2. The length of the CDR3 is 19 residues. J gave up 5 bases and V 4 bases, and 20 bases lay outside the gene matches. Looked up from germline, CDR1 is SGHNT and CDR2 is YYREEE (reference sequence). Here the CDR3 reads CASSPYLGAGGPGIDTQYF. The DNA of the CDR3 is TGTGCCAGCAGCCCTTATCTCGGTGCGGGAGGGCCGGGGATAGATACGCAGTATTTT.

The genes are TRBV28 and TRBJ2-7; 9 positions match TRBD2. The CDR3 runs 14 residues. Trimming took 6 bases from V and 6 from J; bases not matched to a gene: 9. CDR1 and CDR2 (germline): MDHEN, SYDVKM. In DNA, the CDR3 is TGTGCCAGCAGGACTAGCGGAGTGGGGTGCGAGCAGTACTTC. It specifies CASRTSGVGCEQYF. Together with reference TRBV28 and TRBJ2-7, the CDR3 gives the full variable domain: DVKVTQSSRYLVKRTGEKVFLECVQDMDHENMFWYRQDPGLGLRLIYFSYDVKMKEKGDIPEGYSVSREKKERFSLILESASTNQTSMYLCASRTSGVGCEQYFGPGTRLTVT.

In this sample, this clonotype turned up a few times. The V call is TRBV24-1, the J call TRBJ2-7; TRBD1 matches 7 bases. Trimming removed 9 bases from V and 0 bases from J; junction bases left unmatched: 7. From germline, CDR1 is KGHDR and CDR2 SFDVKD. This CDR3 has 14 amino acids. The CDR3 bases are TGTGCCACCTCACGAGACAGGGCCTCCTACGAGCAGTACTTC. The encoded protein is CATSRDRASYEQYF.

This clonotype was seen a handful of times. This chain joins TRBV14 and TRBJ1-3; TRBD1 might be the D (5 bases). The CDR3 has 13 amino acids. V was clipped by 1 base and J by 8 bases, with 9 bases between them. CDR1 and CDR2 (germline): SGHDN, FVKESK. The CDR3 sequence: CASSQVGGYTIYF. Written as DNA, the CDR3 is TGTGCCAGCAGCCAAGTTGGGGGGTACACCATATATTTT.

In this sample, this clonotype turned up many times. The chain links TRBV27 to TRBJ2-1, with 8 bases fitting TRBD1. The CDR3 has 13 amino acids. The V gene's germline CDR1 is MNHEY and CDR2 SMNVEV (reference sequence). Trimming at V came to 5 bases and at J to 9 bases, leaving 6 bases not matched to a gene. CDR3 sequence reads: CASSGQGRGEQFF. CDR3 nucleotides: TGTGCCAGCAGTGGACAGGGACGGGGTGAGCAGTTCTTC.

In its sample, this clonotype was seen a few times. The genes are TRBV20-1 and TRBJ2-7; 10 bases are shared with TRBD2. This CDR3 region has 14 residues. Germline CDR1 DFQATT, CDR2 SNEGSKA (reference sequence). V gave up 5 bases and J gave up 3 bases; unmatched junction bases: 7. CDR3 DNA sequence: TGCAGTGCTCAAACTAGCGGGGAAATCTACGAGCAGTACTTC. This encodes CSAQTSGEIYEQYF.

The table lists this clonotype with many counts. The gene calls are TRBV28 and TRBJ1-1; 7 bases align to TRBD1. This CDR3 contains 14 residues. Trimming at V came to 6 bases and at J to 2 bases, leaving 6 bases not matched to a gene. Germline loops: CDR1 MDHEN, CDR2 SYDVKM. The CDR3 DNA sequence: TGTGCCAGCAGCCGGGGACAGAGTAACACTGAAGCTTTCTTT. Its protein is CASSRGQSNTEAFF.

The genes are TRBV27 and TRBJ2-7, with 7 bases fitting TRBD1. The CDR3 extends over 15 amino acids. The trim removed 6 bases at V and 2 bases at J, leaving 10 bases unmatched. Germline lookup yields CDR1 MNHEY and CDR2 SMNVEV (reference sequence). The CDR3 loop is CASSAAGTATYEQYF. CDR3 in DNA: TGTGCCAGCAGCGCCGCCGGGACAGCAACCTACGAGCAGTACTTC.

Ten or more counts support this clonotype. The J gene is TRBJ1-1, the V gene TRBV30; 7 nucleotides line up with TRBD1. Germline CDR1 and CDR2: GTSNPN and SVGIG (reference sequence). Trimming took 4 bases from V and 6 from J; bases not matched to a gene: 11. This CDR3 is 14 amino acids long. Written as DNA, the CDR3 is TGTGCCTGGAACCAACAGGGGCGAGGGCCTGAAGCTTTCTTT. Its translation: CAWNQQGRGPEAFF.

This clonotype was recorded a few times. The chain combines TRBV5-1 with TRBJ2-4; TRBD1 matches at 8 bases. The CDR3 is made up of 17 amino acids. CDR1 is SGHRS, CDR2 YFSETQ, per germline. The ends lost 2 bases at V and 0 bases at J; junction bases unmatched: 7. The CDR3, as DNA: TGCGCCAGCAGCTTCGGACAGGGTCCCCTAGCCAAAAACATTCAGTACTTC. It encodes CASSFGQGPLAKNIQYF.

This clonotype has only one observation. Possible read error: a much larger clone is one base away. This sequence joins TRBV12-3 or TRBV12-4 and TRBJ2-6; D remains ambiguous. This CDR3 has 14 residues. Between the trimmed V and J ends, which lost 4 bases and 0 bases, there was a span of 4 bases. In DNA, the CDR3 is TGTGCCAGCAGTTCCCACTCTGGGGCCAACGTCCTGACTTTC. Its translation is CASSSHSGANVLTF.

This clonotype occurred many times. V gene TRBV28 combines with J gene TRBJ2-3; possible D gene TRBD2, 6 bases. The CDR3 length is 14 residues. Germline CDR1 and CDR2: MDHEN and SYDVKM. V lost 4 bases, J lost 3 bases, and 11 bases lay in between. CDR3 in amino acids: CASSSPGLTDTQYF. The CDR3 bases are TGTGCCAGCAGTTCACCGGGACTTACAGATACGCAGTATTTT.

This clonotype was observed many times. The V gene is TRBV27, the J gene TRBJ2-1, with 11 bases identical to TRBD2. J gave up 4 bases and V 4 bases, and 6 bases lay outside the gene matches. The CDR3 length is 16 residues. The germline CDR1 and CDR2 sequences are MNHEY and SMNVEV (reference sequence). The CDR3 reads CASSYLAGGDYNEQFF. The CDR3 region has the DNA TGTGCCAGCAGTTACTTAGCGGGAGGGGATTACAATGAGCAGTTCTTC.

This clonotype was counted a few times. The rearrangement links TRBV27 to TRBJ2-2, with D unresolved. Per germline, CDR1 MNHEY and CDR2 SMNVEV (reference sequence). With 1 base removed from V and 4 bases from J, the gap between germline ends came to 10 bases. The CDR3 is made up of 15 amino acids. CDR3 loop: CASSLWPTFTGELFF. In nucleotides, the CDR3 is TGTGCCAGCAGTTTATGGCCCACCTTCACCGGGGAGCTGTTTTTT.

This chain links TRBV27 with TRBJ1-4, with TRBD1 as a possible D gene (5 bases). Per germline, CDR1 MNHEY and CDR2 SMNVEV (reference sequence). V gave up 10 bases and J gave up 8 bases, with 17 bases separating them. The CDR3 consists of 13 residues. CDR3 region: CATRRGFGEKLFF. The DNA of the CDR3 is TGTGCCACCCGACGGGGGTTTGGGGAAAAACTGTTTTTT.

The chain's CDR3 is CASSPCTGAQETQYF. DNA for the CDR3: TGTGCCAGCAGCCCTTGCACGGGAGCACAAGAGACCCAGTACTTC. The chain joins TRBV7-4 to TRBJ2-5; TRBD2 might be the D (6 bases). The CDR3 totals 15 residues. Germline CDR1 is SGHVT and CDR2 is SQSDAQ. With 5 bases removed from V and 2 bases from J, the gap between germline ends came to 15 bases.

The sample holds many counts of this clonotype. The chain links TRBV9 to TRBJ2-1; no definite D call. CDR3 length equals 12 residues. The germline V and J ends were trimmed by 4 bases and 8 bases, with 10 bases remaining between them. Germline V CDR1 and CDR2: SGDLS, YYNGEE. The CDR3 coding sequence is TGTGCCAGCAGCCCTACCGAAGATGAGCAGTTCTTC. As protein: CASSPTEDEQFF.

This clonotype came up many times. The chain couples TRBV6-5 to TRBJ2-7, with 8 positions matching TRBD1. This CDR3 spans 13 amino acids. The ends lost 5 bases at V and 4 bases at J; junction bases unmatched: 4. Germline-derived CDR1 and CDR2 are MNHEY and SVGAGI. CDR3 nucleotides: TGTGCCAGCAGTCAGGGGGCAGTTTACGAGCAGTACTTC. Its translation is CASSQGAVYEQYF.

This clonotype appeared a few times. V and J are TRBV5-1 and TRBJ2-1; D not certain. CDR3 length: 16 residues. Per germline, CDR1 SGHRS and CDR2 YFSETQ. Deletions cut 0 bases from V and 2 bases from J, with 12 bases between. The CDR3 loop reads CASSLGLPVPYNEQFF. In DNA, the CDR3 is TGCGCCAGCAGCTTGGGCCTTCCCGTACCCTACAATGAGCAGTTCTTC.

This clonotype was detected many times. The chain joins TRBV7-6 to TRBJ1-1; D is ambiguous. This CDR3 is built from 15 residues. V gave up 4 bases and J gave up 9 bases, with 21 bases separating them. The germline V gene encodes CDR1 SGHVS and CDR2 FNYEAQ. CDR3 region: CASSSRGQEPKQAFF. The CDR3 DNA reads TGTGCCAGCAGCTCCCGAGGGCAGGAGCCTAAGCAAGCTTTCTTT.

In this sample, this clonotype turned up many times. V usage is TRBV28 and J usage is TRBJ1-5; D not certain. The CDR3 sequence is 16 residues long. Per germline, CDR1 MDHEN and CDR2 SYDVKM. Trimming removed 7 bases from V and 0 bases from J, with 16 bases in between. The CDR3 DNA follows: TGTGCCAGCACCTCCCAGACAACTTATAGCAATCAGCCCCAGCATTTT. This translates into CASTSQTTYSNQPQHF.